The clone carrying this T cell receptor (beta chain) was seen at least ten times. One entry per CDR3 protein results from TCRdb running MiXCR on the 5' RACE reads. The sample shows roughly 620,000 distinct CDR3 sequences, roughly 18% of them seen only once. V was clipped by 4 bases and J by 2 bases; unmatched bases: 5. The CDR3 is 14 amino acids. Germline loops: CDR1 SGHRS, CDR2 YFSETQ. These data are taken from a study of T-cell memory formation after mild COVID-19. This TCR derives from an adult woman who had mild COVID-19 (a few samples of this study predate the infection). Cell type and time point are not known. Input material: PBMCs or a T cell subset sorted from them (not recorded which). This sequence joins TRBV5-1 and TRBJ1-1, with 7 bases identical to TRBD1. The CDR3 loop is CASSQGQLNTEAFF. The DNA for the CDR3 is TGCGCCAGCAGCCAGGGACAGCTAAACACTGAAGCTTTCTTT.